One sample yielded the 3 T cell receptor beta chains listed below, sequenced in a study of T cell responses to AZD1222 COVID-19 vaccine. Method: immunoSEQ multiplex PCR; TCRdb's copy keeps in-frame clones and lacks some. The sample has some 190,000 clones, over 90% seen once; the top ten hold 1.5% to 2.5%. Specimen: peripheral blood, collected 28 days after the second AZD1222 dose. The source is an adult who received the AZD1222 COVID-19 vaccine.

The chain uses TRBV11-2 and TRBJ1-1; D is possibly TRBD1 (5 bases). V dropped 1 base and J dropped 0 bases, with 12 bases sitting between them. CDR3 length equals 16 residues. Per the germline V gene, CDR1 is SGHAT and CDR2 is FQNNGV. CDR3 sequence reads: CASSLVTGGVNTEAFF. In DNA form, the CDR3 reads TGTGCCAGCAGCTTAGTCACAGGAGGGGTGAACACTGAAGCTTTCTTT.

The rearrangement links TRBV5-4 to TRBJ2-5; 10 bases are shared with TRBD2. This CDR3 spans 15 amino acids. Trimming removed 4 bases from V and 1 base from J; junction bases left unmatched: 4. Germline V gene sequence: CDR1 SGHNT, CDR2 YYREEE (reference sequence). The CDR3 is CASSRRTSGQETQYF. The CDR3 nucleotides are TGTGCCAGCAGCCGACGGACTAGCGGCCAAGAGACCCAGTACTTC.

The J gene is TRBJ2-3, the V gene TRBV2; TRBD2 matches 8 bases. The junction had 6 bases not matched to a gene; V was cut back by 7 bases and J by 0 bases. The CDR3 has 15 residues. CDR1 and CDR2 from the germline V gene are SNHLY and FYNNEI. CDR3 residues: CASKASGSSTDTQYF. In DNA form, the CDR3 reads TGTGCCAGCAAGGCCAGCGGGAGTAGCACAGATACGCAGTATTTT.